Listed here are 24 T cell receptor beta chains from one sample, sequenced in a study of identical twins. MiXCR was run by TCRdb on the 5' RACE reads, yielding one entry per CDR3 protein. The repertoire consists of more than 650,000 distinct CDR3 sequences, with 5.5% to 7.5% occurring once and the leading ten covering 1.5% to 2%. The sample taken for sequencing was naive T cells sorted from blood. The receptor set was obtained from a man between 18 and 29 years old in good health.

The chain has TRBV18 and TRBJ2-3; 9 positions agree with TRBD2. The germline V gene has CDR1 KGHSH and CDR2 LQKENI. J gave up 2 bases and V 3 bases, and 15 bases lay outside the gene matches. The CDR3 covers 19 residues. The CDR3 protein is CASSPYLPLAGETTDTQYF. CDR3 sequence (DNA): TGTGCCAGCTCACCTTATCTTCCCTTAGCGGGAGAGACCACAGATACGCAGTATTTT.

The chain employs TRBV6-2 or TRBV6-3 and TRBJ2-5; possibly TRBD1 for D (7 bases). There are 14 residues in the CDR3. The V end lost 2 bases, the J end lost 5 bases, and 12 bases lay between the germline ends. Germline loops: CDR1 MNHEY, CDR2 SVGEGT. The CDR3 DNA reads TGTGCCAGCAGTTACGGTGCAGGGGGGGAGACCCAGTACTTC. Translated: CASSYGAGGETQYF.

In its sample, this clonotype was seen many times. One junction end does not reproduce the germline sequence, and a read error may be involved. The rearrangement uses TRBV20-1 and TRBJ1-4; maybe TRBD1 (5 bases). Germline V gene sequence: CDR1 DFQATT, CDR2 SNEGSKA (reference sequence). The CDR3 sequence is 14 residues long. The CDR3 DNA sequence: TGCAGCGCTAACTCGCAGGGAGTTAATGAAAAACTGTTTTTT. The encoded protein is CSANSQGVNEKLFF.

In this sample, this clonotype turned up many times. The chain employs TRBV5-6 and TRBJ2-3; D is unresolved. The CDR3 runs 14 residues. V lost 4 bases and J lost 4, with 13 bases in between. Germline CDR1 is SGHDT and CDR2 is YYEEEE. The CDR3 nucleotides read TGTGCCAGCAGCCCCGCAAGTCGGTCAGATACGCAGTATTTT. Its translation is CASSPASRSDTQYF. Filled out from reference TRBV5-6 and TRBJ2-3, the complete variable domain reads DAGVTQSPTHLIKTRGQQVTLRCSPKSGHDTVSWYQQALGQGPQFIFQYYEEEERQRGNFPDRFSGHQFPNYSSELNVNALLLGDSALYLCASSPASRSDTQYFGPGTRLTVL.

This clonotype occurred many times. The CDR3 region has the DNA TGCGCCAGCAGCTTTCGACAGACCAATGAGCAGTTCTTC. This gives the protein CASSFRQTNEQFF. V and J are TRBV5-1 and TRBJ2-1; D is perhaps TRBD1 (5 bases). The CDR3 has 13 amino acids. Trimming pared 2 bases from V and 6 bases from J, leaving 9 bases between. The germline V gene has CDR1 SGHRS and CDR2 YFSETQ.

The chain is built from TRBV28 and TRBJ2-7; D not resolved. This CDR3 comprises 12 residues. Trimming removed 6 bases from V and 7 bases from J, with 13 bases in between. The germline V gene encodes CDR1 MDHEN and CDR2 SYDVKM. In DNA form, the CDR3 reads TGTGCCAGCAGCCCCTTCAATCGGGAGCAGTACTTC. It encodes CASSPFNREQYF.

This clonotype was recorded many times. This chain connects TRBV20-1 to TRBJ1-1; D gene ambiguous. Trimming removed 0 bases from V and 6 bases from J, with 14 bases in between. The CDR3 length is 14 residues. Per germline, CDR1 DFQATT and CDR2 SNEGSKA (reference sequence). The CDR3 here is CSAREFGIWAEAFF. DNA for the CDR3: TGCAGTGCTAGAGAATTCGGGATTTGGGCTGAAGCTTTCTTT.

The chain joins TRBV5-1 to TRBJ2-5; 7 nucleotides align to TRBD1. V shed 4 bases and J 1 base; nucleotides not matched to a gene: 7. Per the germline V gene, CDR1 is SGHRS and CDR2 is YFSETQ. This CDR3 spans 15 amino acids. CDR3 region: CASSPLRDSQETQYF. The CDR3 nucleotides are TGCGCCAGCAGCCCTCTTCGGGACAGCCAAGAGACCCAGTACTTC.

The CDR3 here is CASTNTGARALHF. In DNA, the CDR3 is TGTGCCAGCACCAACACAGGGGCCAGGGCCCTCCACTTT. The chain is built from TRBV12-3 or TRBV12-4 and TRBJ1-6; 7 nucleotides line up with TRBD1. V was clipped by 7 bases and J by 14 bases; unmatched bases: 11. This CDR3 has 13 residues.

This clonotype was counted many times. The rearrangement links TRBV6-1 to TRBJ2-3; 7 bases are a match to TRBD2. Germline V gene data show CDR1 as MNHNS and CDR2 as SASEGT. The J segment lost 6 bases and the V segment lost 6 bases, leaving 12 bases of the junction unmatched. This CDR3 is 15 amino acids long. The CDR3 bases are TGTGCCAGCAGCCCCACTCGGGGTAGCGGGGATACGCAGTATTTT. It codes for CASSPTRGSGDTQYF.

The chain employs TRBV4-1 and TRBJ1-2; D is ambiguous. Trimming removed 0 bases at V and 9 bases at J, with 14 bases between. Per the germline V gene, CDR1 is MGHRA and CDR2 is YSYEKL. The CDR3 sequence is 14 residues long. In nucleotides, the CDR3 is TGCGCCAGCAGCCAAGATCTGGTCAAGCCCAGCTACACCTTC. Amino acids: CASSQDLVKPSYTF.

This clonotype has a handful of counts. The DNA for the CDR3 is TGTGCCAGCAGTTACTCGGGACAGGGGGGGGAGACCCAGTACTTC. Its protein product is CASSYSGQGGETQYF. This chain connects TRBV6-5 to TRBJ2-5, with 11 bases that match TRBD1. The CDR3 has 15 amino acids. The germline CDR1 and CDR2 sequences are MNHEY and SVGAGI. The J segment lost 5 bases and the V segment lost 0 bases, leaving 2 bases of the junction unmatched.

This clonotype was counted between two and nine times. CDR3 residues: CASKYDTEQFF. The CDR3 DNA is TGCGCCAGCAAGTATGATACTGAGCAGTTCTTC. The genes are TRBV5-1 and TRBJ2-1, with D uncertain. V lost 6 bases and J lost 9, with 10 bases in between. Per the germline V gene, CDR1 is SGHRS and CDR2 is YFSETQ. The CDR3 has 11 residues.

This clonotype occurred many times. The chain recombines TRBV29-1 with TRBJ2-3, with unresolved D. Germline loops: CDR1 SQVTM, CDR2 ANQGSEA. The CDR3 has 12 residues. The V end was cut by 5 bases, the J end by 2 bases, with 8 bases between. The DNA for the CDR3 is TGCAGCGTTCGGTCGGACACAGATACGCAGTATTTT. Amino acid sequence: CSVRSDTDTQYF.

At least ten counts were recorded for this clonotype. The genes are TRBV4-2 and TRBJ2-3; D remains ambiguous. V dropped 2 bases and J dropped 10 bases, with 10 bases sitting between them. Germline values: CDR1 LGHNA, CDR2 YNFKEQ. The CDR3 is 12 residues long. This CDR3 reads CASSQPPFAQYF. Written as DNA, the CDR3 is TGTGCCAGCAGCCAACCCCCGTTTGCGCAGTATTTT.

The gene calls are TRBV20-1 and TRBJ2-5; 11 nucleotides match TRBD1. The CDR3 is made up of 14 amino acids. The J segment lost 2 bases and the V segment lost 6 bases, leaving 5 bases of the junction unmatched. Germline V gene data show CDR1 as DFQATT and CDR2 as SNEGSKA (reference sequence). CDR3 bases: TGCAGTGCCCTCGGACAGGGGGCACAAGAGACCCAGTACTTC. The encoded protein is CSALGQGAQETQYF.

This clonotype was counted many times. CDR3 in DNA: TGTGCCAGCAGCGTAGCGGACAGGGGGGTGGGCACAGATACGCAGTATTTT. Translated, it gives CASSVADRGVGTDTQYF. The chain joins TRBV9 to TRBJ2-3, with 10 bases that match TRBD1. The V segment lost 0 bases and the J segment 1 base; nucleotides outside the gene matches: 5. The CDR3 runs to 17 residues. Germline assignment: CDR1 SGDLS and CDR2 YYNGEE.

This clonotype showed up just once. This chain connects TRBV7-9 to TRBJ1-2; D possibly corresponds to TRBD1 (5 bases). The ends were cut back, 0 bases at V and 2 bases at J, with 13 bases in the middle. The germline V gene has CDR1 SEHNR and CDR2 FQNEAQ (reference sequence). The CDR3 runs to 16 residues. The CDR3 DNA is TGTGCCAGCAGCTTAGCTGGAGGGGCAGTCAACTATGGCTACACCTTC. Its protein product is CASSLAGGAVNYGYTF.

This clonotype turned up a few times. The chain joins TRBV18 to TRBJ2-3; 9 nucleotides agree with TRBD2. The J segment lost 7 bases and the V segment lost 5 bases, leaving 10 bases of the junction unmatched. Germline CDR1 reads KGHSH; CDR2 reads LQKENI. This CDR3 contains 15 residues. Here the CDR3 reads CASSARLAEANTQYF. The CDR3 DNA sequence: TGTGCCAGCTCAGCCCGACTAGCGGAGGCCAATACGCAGTATTTT.

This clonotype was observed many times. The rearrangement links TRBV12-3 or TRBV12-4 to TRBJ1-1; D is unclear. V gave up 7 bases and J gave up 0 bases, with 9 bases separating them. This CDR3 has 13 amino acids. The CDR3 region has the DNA TGTGCCAGCACTACCCGAATGAACACTGAAGCTTTCTTT. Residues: CASTTRMNTEAFF.

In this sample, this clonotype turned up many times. The CDR3 sequence is CASSPILAGGPLSRNEQFF. The CDR3 DNA follows: TGTGCCAGCAGTCCGATTTTAGCGGGAGGGCCTTTATCTAGGAATGAGCAGTTCTTC. The rearrangement links TRBV6-2 or TRBV6-3 to TRBJ2-1; 11 bases are a match to TRBD2. Germline V gives CDR1 MNHEY, CDR2 SVGEGT. The CDR3 is 19 residues long. V shed 5 bases and J 7 bases; nucleotides not matched to a gene: 19.

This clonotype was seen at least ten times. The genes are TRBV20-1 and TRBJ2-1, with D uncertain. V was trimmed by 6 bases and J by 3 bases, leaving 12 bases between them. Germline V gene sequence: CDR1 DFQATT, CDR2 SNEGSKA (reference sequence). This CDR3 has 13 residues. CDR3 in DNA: TGCAGTGCCTATCGCACGGACTACAATGAGCAGTTCTTC. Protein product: CSAYRTDYNEQFF.

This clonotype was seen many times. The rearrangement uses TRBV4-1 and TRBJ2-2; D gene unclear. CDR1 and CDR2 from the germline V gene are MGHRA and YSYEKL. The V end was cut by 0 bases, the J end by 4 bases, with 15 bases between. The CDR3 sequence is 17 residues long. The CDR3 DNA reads TGCGCCAGCAGCCAAGAGGACCGCCGCGCGTCCACCGGGGAGCTGTTTTTT. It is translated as CASSQEDRRASTGELFF.

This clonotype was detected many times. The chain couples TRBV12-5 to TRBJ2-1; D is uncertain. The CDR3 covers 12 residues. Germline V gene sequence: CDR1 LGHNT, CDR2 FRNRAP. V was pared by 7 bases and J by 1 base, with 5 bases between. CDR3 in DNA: TGTGCTAGTGCGGGTTCCTACAATGAGCAGTTCTTC. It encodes CASAGSYNEQFF.